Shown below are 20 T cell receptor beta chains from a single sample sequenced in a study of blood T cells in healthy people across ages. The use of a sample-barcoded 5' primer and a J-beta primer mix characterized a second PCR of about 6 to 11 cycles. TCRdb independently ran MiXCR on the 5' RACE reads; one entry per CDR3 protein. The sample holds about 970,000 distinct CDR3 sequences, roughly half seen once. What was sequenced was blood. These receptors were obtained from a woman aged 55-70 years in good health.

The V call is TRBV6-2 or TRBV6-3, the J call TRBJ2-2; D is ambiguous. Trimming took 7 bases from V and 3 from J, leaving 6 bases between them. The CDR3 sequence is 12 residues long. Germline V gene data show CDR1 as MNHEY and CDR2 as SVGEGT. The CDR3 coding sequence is TGTGCCAGCACCCCTCACACCGGGGAGCTGTTTTTT. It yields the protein CASTPHTGELFF.

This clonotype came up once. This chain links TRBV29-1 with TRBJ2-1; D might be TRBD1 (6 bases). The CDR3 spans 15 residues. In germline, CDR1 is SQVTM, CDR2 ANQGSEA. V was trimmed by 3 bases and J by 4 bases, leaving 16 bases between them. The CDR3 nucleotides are TGCAGCGTTGAGGGTCAAGGGGGAGAATACAATGAGCAGTTCTTC. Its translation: CSVEGQGGEYNEQFF.

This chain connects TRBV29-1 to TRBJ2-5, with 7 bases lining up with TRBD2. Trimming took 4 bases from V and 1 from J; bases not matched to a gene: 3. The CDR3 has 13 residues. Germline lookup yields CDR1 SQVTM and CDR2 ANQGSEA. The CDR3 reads CSVVPSGQETQYF. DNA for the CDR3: TGCAGCGTTGTCCCTAGCGGCCAAGAGACCCAGTACTTC.

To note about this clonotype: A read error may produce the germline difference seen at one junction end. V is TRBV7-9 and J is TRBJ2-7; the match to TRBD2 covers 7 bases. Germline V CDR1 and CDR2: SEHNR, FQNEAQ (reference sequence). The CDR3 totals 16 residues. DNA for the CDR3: TGTGCCAGCTGCTTAGACCTGAGCGGGACCTCCTACGAGCAGTACTTC. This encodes CASCLDLSGTSYEQYF.

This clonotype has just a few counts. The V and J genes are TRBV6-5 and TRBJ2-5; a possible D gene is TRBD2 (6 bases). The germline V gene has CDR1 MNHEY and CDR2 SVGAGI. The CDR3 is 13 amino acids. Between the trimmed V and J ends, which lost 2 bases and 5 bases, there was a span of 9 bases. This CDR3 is CASSYGTLETQYF. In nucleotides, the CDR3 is TGTGCCAGCAGTTACGGGACTCTGGAGACCCAGTACTTC.

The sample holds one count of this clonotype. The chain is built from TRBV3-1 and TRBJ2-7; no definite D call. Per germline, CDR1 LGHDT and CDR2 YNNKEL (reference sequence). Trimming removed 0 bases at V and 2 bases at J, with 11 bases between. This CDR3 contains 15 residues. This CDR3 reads CASSQDEARPYEQYF. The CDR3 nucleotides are TGTGCCAGCAGCCAAGATGAGGCCCGTCCCTACGAGCAGTACTTC.

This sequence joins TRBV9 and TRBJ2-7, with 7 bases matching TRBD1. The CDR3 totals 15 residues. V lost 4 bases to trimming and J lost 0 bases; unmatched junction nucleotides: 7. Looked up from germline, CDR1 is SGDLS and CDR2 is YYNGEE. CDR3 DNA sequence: TGTGCCAGCAGCCCCCACAGACAGGGCTCCTACGAGCAGTACTTC. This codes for CASSPHRQGSYEQYF.

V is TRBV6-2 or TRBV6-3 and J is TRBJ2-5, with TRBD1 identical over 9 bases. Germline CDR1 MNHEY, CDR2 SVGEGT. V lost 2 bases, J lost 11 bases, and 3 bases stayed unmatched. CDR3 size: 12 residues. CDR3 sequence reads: CASSYRDRVQYF. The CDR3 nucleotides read TGTGCCAGCAGTTACAGGGACAGGGTTCAGTACTTC.

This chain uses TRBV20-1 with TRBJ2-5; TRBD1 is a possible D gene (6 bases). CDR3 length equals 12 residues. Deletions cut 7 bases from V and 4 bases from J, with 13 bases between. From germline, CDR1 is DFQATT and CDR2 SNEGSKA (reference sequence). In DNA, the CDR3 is TGCAGTGTAGAACCAGGGGTAGAGACCCAGTACTTC. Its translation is CSVEPGVETQYF.

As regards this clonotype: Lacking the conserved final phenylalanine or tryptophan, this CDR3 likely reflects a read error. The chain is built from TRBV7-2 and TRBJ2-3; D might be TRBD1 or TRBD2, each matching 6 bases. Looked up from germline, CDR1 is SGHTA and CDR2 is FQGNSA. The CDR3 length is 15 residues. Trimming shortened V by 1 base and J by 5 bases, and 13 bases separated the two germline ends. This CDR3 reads CASSLVGGRGDTQYV. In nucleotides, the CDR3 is TGTGCCAGCAGCTTAGTAGGGGGGCGCGGAGATACGCAGTATGTT.

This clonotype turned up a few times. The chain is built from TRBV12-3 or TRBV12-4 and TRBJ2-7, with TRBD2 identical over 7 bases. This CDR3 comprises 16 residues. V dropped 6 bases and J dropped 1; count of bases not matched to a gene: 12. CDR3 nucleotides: TGTGCCAGCAGGCGAGGACTAGGACTAGATTCCTACGAGCAGTACTTC. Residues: CASRRGLGLDSYEQYF.

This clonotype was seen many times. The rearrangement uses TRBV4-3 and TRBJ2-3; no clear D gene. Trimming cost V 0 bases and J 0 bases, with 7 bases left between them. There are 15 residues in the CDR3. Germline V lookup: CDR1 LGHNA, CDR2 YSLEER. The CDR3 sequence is CASSQDGQSTDTQYF. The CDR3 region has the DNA TGCGCCAGCAGCCAAGATGGGCAGAGCACAGATACGCAGTATTTT.

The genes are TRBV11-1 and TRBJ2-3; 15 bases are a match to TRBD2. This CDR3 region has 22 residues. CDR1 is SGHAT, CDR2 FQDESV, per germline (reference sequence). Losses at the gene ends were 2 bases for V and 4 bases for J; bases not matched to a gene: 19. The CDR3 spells CASSLNKMGLAGGRAAADTQYF. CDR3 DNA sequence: TGTGCCAGCAGCTTAAACAAGATGGGACTAGCGGGAGGAAGGGCCGCCGCAGATACGCAGTATTTT.

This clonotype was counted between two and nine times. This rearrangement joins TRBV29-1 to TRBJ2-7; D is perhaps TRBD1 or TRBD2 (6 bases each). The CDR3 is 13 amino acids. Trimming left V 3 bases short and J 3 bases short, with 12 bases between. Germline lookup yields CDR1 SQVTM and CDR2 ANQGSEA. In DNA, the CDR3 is TGCAGCGTTGATTGGGGGGCGGGCTACGAGCAGTACTTC. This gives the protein CSVDWGAGYEQYF.

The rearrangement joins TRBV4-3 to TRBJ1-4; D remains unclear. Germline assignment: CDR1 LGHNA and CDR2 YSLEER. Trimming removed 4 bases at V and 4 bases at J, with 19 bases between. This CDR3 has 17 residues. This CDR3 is CASSPRAGYIDNEKLFF. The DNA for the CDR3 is TGCGCCAGCAGCCCCCGGGCGGGATACATTGATAATGAAAAACTGTTTTTT.

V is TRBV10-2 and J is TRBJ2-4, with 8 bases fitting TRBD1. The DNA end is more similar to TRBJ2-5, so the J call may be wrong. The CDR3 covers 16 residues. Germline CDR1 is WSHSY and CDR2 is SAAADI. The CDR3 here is CASSESVRTGKETQYF. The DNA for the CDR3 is TGCGCCAGCAGTGAGTCGGTGAGGACAGGGAAAGAGACCCAGTACTTC.

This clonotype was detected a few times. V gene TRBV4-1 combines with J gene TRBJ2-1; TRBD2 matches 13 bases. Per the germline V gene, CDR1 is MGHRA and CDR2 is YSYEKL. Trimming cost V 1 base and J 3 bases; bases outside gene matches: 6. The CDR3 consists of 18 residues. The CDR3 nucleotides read TGCGCCAGCAGCCAAGGACTAGCGGGAGGAGGGAACTACAATGAGCAGTTCTTC. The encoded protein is CASSQGLAGGGNYNEQFF.

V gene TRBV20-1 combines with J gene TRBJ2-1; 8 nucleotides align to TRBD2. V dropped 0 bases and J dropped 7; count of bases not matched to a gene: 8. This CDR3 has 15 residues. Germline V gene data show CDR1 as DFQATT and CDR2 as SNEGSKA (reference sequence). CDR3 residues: CSARDPAGARNEQFF. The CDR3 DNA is TGCAGTGCTAGAGATCCAGCGGGAGCACGAAATGAGCAGTTCTTC.

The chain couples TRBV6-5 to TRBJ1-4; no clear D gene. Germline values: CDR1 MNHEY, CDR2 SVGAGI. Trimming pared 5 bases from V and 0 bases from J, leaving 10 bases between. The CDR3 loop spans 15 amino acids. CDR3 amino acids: CASSPEPATNEKLFF. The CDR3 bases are TGTGCCAGCAGTCCAGAACCTGCAACTAATGAAAAACTGTTTTTT.

Here the CDR3 reads CASSYSSTGMKFF. The DNA for the CDR3 is TGTGCCAGCAGTTACTCCTCGACAGGGATGAAGTTCTTC. The chain carries TRBV27 and TRBJ2-1; 7 bases match TRBD1. Looked up from germline, CDR1 is MNHEY and CDR2 is SMNVEV (reference sequence). Trimming removed 4 bases from V and 14 bases from J; junction bases left unmatched: 11. The CDR3 spans 13 residues.